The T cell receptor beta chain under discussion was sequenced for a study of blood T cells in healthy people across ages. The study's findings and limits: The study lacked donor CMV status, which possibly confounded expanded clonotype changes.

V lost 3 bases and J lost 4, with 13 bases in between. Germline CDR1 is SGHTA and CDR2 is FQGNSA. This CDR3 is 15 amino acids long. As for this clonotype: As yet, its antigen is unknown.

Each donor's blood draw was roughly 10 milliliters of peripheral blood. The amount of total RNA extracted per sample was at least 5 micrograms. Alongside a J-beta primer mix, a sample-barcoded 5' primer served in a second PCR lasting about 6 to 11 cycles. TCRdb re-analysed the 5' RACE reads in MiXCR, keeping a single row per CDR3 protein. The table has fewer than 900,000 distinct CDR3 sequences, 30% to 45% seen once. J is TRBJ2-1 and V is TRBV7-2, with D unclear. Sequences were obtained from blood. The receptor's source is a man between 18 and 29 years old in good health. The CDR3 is CASSFSHPNYNEQFF. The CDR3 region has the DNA TGTGCCAGCAGCTTCTCGCATCCGAATTACAATGAGCAGTTCTTC.